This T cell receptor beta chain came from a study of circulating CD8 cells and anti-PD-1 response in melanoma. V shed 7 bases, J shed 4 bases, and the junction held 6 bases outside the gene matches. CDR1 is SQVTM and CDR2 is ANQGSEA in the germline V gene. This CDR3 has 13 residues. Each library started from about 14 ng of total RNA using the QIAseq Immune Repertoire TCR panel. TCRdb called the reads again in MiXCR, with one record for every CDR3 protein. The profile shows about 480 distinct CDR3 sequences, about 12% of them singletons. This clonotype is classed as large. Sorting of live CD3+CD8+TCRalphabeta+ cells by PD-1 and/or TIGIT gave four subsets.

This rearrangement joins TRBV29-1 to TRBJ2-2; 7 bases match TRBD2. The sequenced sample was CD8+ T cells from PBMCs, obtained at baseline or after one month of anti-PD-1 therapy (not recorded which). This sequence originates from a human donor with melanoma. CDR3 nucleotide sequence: TGCAGCGCCCGGGTAGCGGGCACCGGGGAGCTGTTTTTT. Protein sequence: CSARVAGTGELFF.